This T cell receptor delta chain is from a study of gamma-delta T cells after stem cell transplantation (dated by TCRdb to about 2016). Preparation of the library involved RT-PCR. Sequencing instrument: Illumina MiSeq. TCRdb processed the public reads again with the CATT caller, after which rows with matching DNA were combined. The sample yields under 1,500 delta-chain clones; about 5% were counted once. In total, the top ten clones hold around 32% of the sample. Measured from the cysteine to the phenylalanine, the CDR3 is 14 residues long. Kept here is only the CDR3 DNA, which spans 42 bases and is read in frame from base 1. For CDR1 and CDR2, the germline V gene lists GEAIGNYY and EKD. Comments on this clone: Its antigen remains unidentified. The likely explanation is a read error, given a far larger clone one base away. Other DNA sequences in this specimen translate into the identical CDR3.

This TCR came from a human donor. It is not recorded whose cells these are; they may come from a transplant donor. Source material: gamma-delta T cells. The V and J genes are TRDV2 and TRDJ1; TRDD3 matches 7 bases in the middle. The CDR3 has the sequence CACDTWGDTDKLIF. DNA sequence: TGCGCCTGTGACACCTGGGGGGACACCGATAAACTCATCTTT.